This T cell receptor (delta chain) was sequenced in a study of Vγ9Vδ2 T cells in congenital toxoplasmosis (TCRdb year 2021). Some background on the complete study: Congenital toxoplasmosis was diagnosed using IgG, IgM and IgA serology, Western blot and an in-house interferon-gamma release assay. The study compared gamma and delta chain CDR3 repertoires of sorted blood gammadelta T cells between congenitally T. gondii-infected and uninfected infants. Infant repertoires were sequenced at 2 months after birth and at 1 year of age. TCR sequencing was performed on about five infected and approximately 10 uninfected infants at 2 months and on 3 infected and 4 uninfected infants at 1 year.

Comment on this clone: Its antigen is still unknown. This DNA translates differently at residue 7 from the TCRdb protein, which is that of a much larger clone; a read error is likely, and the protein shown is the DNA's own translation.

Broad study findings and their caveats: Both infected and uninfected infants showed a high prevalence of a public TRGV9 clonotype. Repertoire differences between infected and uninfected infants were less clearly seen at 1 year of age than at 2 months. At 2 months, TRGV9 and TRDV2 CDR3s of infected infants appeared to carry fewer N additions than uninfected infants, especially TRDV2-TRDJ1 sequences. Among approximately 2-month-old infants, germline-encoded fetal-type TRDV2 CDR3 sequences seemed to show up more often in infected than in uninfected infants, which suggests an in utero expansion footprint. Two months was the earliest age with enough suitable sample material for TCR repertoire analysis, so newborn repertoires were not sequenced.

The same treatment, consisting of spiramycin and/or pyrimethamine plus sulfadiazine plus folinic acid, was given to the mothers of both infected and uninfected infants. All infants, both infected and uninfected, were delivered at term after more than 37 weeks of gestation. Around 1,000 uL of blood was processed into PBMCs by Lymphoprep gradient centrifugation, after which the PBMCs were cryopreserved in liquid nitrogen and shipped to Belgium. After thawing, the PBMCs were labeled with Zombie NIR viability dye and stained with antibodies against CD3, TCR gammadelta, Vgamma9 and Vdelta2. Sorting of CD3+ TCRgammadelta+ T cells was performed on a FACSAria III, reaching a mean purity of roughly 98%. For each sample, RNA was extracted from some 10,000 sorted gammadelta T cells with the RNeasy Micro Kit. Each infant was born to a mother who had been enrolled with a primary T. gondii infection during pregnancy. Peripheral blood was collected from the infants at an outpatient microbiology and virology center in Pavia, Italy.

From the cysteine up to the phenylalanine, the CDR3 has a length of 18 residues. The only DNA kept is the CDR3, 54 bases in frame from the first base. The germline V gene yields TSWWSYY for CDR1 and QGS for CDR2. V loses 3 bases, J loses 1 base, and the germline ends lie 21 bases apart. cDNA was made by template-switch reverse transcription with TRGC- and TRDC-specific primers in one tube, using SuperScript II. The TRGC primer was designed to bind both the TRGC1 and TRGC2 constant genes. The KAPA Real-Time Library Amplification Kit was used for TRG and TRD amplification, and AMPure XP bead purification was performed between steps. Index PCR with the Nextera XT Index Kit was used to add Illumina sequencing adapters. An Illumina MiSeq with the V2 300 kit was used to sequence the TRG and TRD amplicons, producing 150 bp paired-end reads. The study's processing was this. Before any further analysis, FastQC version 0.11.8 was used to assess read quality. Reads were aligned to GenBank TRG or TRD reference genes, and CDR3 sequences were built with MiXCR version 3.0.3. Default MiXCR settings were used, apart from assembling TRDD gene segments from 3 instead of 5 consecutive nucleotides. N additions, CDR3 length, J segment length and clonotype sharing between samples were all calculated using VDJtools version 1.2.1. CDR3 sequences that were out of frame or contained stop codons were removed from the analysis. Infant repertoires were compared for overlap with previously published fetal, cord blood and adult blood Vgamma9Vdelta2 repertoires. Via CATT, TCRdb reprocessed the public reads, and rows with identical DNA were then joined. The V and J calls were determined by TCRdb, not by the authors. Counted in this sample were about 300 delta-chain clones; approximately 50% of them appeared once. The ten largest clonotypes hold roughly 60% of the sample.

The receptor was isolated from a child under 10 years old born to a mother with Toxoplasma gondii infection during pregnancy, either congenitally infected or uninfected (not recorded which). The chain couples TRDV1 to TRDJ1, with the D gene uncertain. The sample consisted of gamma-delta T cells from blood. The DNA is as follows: TGTGCTCTTGGGGAGGACCACCATAAAAACACTACCACCGATAAACTCATCTTT. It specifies CALGEDHHKNTTTDKLIF.